This TCR beta chain originates from a study of control samples from healthy donors and cancer patients. Germline lookup yields CDR1 KGHDR and CDR2 SFDVKD. V lost 4 bases and J lost 5; bases outside the gene matches: 15. The CDR3 contains 18 residues. The repertoire was sequenced with immunoSEQ multiplex PCR; TCRdb's copy has only in-frame clones and lacks some. The sample lists some 140,000 clones, about 94% occurring once. The source of this sequence is a man aged 35 to 55 in good health. The rearrangement links TRBV24-1 to TRBJ1-2, with 10 bases aligning to TRBD1. The material sequenced was blood. The CDR3 nucleotides read TGTGCCACCAGTGACGCCGGGACAGGGGCCGTCGGCGCTTATGGCTACACCTTC. It is translated as CATSDAGTGAVGAYGYTF.